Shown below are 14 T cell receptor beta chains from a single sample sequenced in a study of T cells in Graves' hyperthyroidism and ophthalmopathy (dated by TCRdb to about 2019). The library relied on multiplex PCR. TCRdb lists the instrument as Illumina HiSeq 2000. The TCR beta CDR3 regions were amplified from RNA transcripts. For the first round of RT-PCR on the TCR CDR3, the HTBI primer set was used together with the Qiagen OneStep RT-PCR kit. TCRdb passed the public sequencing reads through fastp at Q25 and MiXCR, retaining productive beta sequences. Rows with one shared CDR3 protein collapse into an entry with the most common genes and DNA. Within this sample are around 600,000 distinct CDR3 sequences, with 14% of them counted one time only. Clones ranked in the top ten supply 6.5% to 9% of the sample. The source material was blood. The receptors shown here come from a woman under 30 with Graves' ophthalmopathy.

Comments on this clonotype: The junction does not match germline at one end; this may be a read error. This CDR3 reads CDSRKTGGLSNSGANVLTF. CDR3 nucleotides: TGTGACAGCAGGAAAACAGGGGGCCTTTCGAACTCTGGGGCCAACGTCCTGACTTTC. The chain has TRBV11-3 and TRBJ2-6; 9 nucleotides agree with TRBD1. CDR3 length: 19 residues. The V gene's germline CDR1 is SGHNT and CDR2 YENEEA.

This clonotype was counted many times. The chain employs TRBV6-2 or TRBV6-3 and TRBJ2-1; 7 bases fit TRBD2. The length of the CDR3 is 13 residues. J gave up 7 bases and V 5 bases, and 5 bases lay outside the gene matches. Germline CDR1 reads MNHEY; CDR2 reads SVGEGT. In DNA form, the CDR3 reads TGTGCCAGCAGTCCCCTAGCGGTTAATGAGCAGTTCTTC. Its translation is CASSPLAVNEQFF.

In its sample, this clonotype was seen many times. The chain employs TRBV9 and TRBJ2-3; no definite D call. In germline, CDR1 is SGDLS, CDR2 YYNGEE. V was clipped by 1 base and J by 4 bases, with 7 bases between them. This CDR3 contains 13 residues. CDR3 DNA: TGTGCCAGCAGCGTAACGCTCTCAGATACGCAGTATTTT. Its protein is CASSVTLSDTQYF.

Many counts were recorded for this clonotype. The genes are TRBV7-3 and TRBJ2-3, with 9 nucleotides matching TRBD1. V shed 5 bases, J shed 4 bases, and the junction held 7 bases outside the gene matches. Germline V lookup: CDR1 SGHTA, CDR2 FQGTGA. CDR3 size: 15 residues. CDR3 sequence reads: CASSPTGGWADTQYF. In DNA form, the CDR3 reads TGTGCCAGCAGCCCAACAGGGGGCTGGGCAGATACGCAGTATTTT.

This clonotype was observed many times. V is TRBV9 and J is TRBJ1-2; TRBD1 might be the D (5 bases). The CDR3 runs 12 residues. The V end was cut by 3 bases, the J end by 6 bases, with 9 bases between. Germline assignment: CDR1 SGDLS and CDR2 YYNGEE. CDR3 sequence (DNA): TGTGCCAGCAGCGGATTAGGGGATGGCTACACCTTC. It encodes CASSGLGDGYTF.

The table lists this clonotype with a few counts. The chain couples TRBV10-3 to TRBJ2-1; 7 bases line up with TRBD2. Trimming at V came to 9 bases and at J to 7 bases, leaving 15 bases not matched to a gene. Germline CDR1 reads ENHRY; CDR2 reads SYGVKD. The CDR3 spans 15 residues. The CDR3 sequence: CAIRDVVGGPNEQFF. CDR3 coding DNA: TGTGCCATACGGGACGTTGTGGGAGGGCCGAATGAGCAGTTCTTC.

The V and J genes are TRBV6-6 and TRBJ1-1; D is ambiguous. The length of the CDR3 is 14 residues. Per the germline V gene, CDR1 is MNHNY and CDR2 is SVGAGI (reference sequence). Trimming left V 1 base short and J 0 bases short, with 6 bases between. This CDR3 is CASSYLGVNTEAFF. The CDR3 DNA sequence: TGTGCCAGCAGTTACTTGGGCGTGAACACTGAAGCTTTCTTT.

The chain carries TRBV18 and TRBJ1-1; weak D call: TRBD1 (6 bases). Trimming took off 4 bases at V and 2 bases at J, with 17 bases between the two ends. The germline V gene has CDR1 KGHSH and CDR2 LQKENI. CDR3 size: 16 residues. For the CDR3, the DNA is TGTGCCAGCTCACTGCTAAAACAGGGATTAAACACTGAAGCTTTCTTT. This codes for CASSLLKQGLNTEAFF.

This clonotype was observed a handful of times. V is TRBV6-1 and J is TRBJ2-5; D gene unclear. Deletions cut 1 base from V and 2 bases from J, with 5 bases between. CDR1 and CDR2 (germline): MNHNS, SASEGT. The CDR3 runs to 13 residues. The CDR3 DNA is TGTGCCAGCAGTGAAGGGCAGCAAGAGACCCAGTACTTC. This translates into CASSEGQQETQYF.

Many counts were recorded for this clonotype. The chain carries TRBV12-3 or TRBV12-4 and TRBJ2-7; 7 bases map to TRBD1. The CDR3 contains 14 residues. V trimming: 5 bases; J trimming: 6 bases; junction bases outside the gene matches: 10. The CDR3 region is CASSRGDRAGEQYF. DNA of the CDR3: TGTGCCAGCAGTCGAGGCGACAGGGCGGGCGAGCAGTACTTC.

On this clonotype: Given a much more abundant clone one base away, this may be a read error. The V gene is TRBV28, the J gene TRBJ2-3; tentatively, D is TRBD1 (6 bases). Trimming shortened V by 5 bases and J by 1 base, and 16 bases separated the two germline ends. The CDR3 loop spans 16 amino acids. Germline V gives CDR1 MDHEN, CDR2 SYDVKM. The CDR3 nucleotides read TGTGCCAGCAGTCCCCCCAGGGACAAGGGCACAGATACGCAGTATTTT. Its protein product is CASSPPRDKGTDTQYF.

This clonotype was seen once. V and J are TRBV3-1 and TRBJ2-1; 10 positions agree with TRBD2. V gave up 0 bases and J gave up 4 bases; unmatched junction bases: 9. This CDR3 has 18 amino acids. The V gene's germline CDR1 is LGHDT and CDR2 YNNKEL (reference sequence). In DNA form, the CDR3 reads TGTGCCAGCAGCCAAGAACCCGGGTTAGCGGGAGGATACAATGAGCAGTTCTTC. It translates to CASSQEPGLAGGYNEQFF.

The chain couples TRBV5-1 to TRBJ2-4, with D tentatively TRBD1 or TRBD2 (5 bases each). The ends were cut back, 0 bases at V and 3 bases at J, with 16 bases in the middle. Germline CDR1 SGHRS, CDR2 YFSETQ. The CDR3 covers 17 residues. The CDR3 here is CASSLDGWGIGKNIQYF. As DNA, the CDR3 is TGCGCCAGCAGCTTGGACGGGTGGGGGATAGGCAAAAACATTCAGTACTTC. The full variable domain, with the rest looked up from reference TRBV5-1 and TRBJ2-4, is KAGVTQTPRYLIKTRGQQVTLSCSPISGHRSVSWYQQTPGQGLQFLFEYFSETQRNKGNFPGRFSGRQFSNSRSEMNVSTLELGDSALYLCASSLDGWGIGKNIQYFGAGTRLSVL.

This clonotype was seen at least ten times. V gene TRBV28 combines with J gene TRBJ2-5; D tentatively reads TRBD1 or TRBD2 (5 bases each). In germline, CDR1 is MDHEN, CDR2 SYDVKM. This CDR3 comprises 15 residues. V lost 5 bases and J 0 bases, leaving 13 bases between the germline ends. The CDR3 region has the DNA TGTGCCAGCAGTCCACGGGGCCCCCACCAAGAGACCCAGTACTTC. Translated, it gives CASSPRGPHQETQYF.